This TCR beta chain was captured by sequencing in a study of T cells in Graves' hyperthyroidism and ophthalmopathy. Findings and caveats of the study: Expanded thyroid clonotypes (above 0.001) were mostly also found in blood.

Per the germline V gene, CDR1 is SEHNR and CDR2 is FQNEAQ (reference sequence). The ends were cut back, 5 bases at V and 0 bases at J, with 8 bases in the middle. The CDR3 has 13 amino acids. This clonotype was seen many times. Antigen unknown. RNA transcripts provided the source from which TCR beta CDR3 regions were amplified. First-round RT-PCR targeting the TCR CDR3 was performed with the HTBI primer set. TCRdb recomputed calls from the multiplex PCR reads with MiXCR, one row per CDR3 protein. Of about 640,000 distinct CDR3 sequences listed, around 21% are singletons. The PBMCs were taken from around 9 ml of fresh peripheral blood.

The sequence was collected from a man aged 25-45 years with Graves' ophthalmopathy. Sequencing used blood. This rearrangement joins TRBV7-9 to TRBJ2-7; weak D call: TRBD2 (6 bases). The CDR3 loop is CASSDGSSYEQYF. CDR3 DNA: TGTGCCAGCAGCGACGGGAGCTCCTACGAGCAGTACTTC.